The source of this TCR beta chain is a study of blood T cell repertoires in COVID-19 (dated by TCRdb to the early 2020s). Background for the entire study: Collaborator samples came from the United States, Italy and Spain and covered acute and convalescent phases of COVID-19. Deeply sampled blood TCRbeta repertoires from subjects exposed to, actively infected with, or recovered from COVID-19 were included in the dataset. Where available, HLA class I and class II types were obtained from metadata supplied by the sample provider rather than from assay-based typing. The repertoires were made available in a free public database intended to serve as a resource for research on the immune response to SARS-CoV-2. A de-identified subject ID, COVID-19 status, age in years and sex were almost always included in the sample metadata. The prospective study material was composed of cDNA or gDNA derived from T cells, B-cell-depleted T cells, or PBMCs. Samples came from the ongoing ImmuneRACE study (first 160 participants) plus 1,254 subjects from 6 global collaborators.

TCRbeta CDR3 regions were amplified from genomic DNA by means of the immunoSEQ Assay, a bias-controlled multiplex PCR. From the authors' description of their analysis: The number of nucleated cells in each sample was estimated from the amplification of reference gene primers within the assay. To quantify the absolute abundance of each unique TCRbeta CDR3 rearrangement, sequence reads were collapsed and filtered. For each sample, productive Simpson clonality was calculated as the square root of Simpson's diversity index over productive rearrangements. Imported from immuneACCESS, the table was reduced by TCRdb to in-frame sequences with V and J called. These copies leave out some clones; in studies compared against another copy, an unresolved V gene accounts for under half, and the cause of the remainder is not known. The V and J calls and clone size come from that table; D and trimming were worked out from the DNA. This sample holds some 160,000 clones; approximately 83% were observed only once. Clones ranked in the top ten supply 1.5% of the sample.

What the authors observed across the whole study: How much clinical and demographic metadata was included differed by source and by participant, and the metadata was provided uncurated.

Per the germline V gene, LGHNA is the CDR1 and YSLEER is the CDR2. Trimming costs V 6 bases and J 0 bases, and their ends lie 12 bases apart. The cysteine opens and the phenylalanine closes a CDR3 of 14 amino acids. CDR3 DNA only is kept here, 42 bases in frame from base 1. Each collaborating institution followed its own protocols to collect whole blood in K2EDTA tubes. Collaborator samples were shipped for TCRbeta analysis as frozen whole blood, isolated PBMCs, or DNA extracted from either sample type. Concerning this clone: Its antigen is unknown. No much larger clonotype is one base removed from it; base qualities were not supplied.

The TCR was taken from a human donor in a cohort sampled during active COVID-19. What was sequenced was peripheral blood. The chain is encoded by TRBV4-3 joined to TRBJ2-7, with an unclear D gene assignment. The sequenced DNA: TGCGCCAGCAGACCAACAGAGATCTCCTACGAGCAGTACTTC. This yields the protein CASRPTEISYEQYF.